The rows below give T cell receptor beta chains drawn from one sample of a study of beta chain features in type 1 diabetes. The method was immunoSEQ multiplex PCR; TCRdb's version includes in-frame clones alone and lacks a portion of them. The profile shows more than 550,000 clones, over 11% of them singletons. The sequencing input was naive CD4+ T cells from blood. Source of these receptors: a man younger than 35 with type 1 diabetes. CDR3s include the opening cysteine and the closing phenylalanine or tryptophan. D genes are given only for firm matches. The listing skips clone size in some rows; elsewhere it reads once, few, many or a size class.

D	J	V	size	DNA	CDR3
TRBD2	TRBJ2-5	TRBV2	.	TGTGCCGACGGAGCGGGGACGGAGACCCAGTACTTC	CADGAGTETQYF
.	TRBJ2-7	TRBV2	few	TGTGCCAGCCGGTCCCTACTTCGGAACGAGCAGTACTTC	CASRSLLRNEQYF
.	TRBJ2-1	TRBV27	few	TGTGCCAGCAGTTTACTAGCGTCAAACTCCTACAATGAGCAGTTCTTC	CASSLLASNSYNEQFF
.	TRBJ2-1	TRBV7-9	.	TGTGCCAGCAGCTTACCCGGGACGGCCGGGAGTAATGAGCAGTTCTTC	CASSLPGTAGSNEQFF
.	TRBJ2-7	TRBV2	few	TGTGCCAGCAGGGGGTCCCGGGCTGGTTCCTACGAGCAGTACTTC	CASRGSRAGSYEQYF
TRBD1	TRBJ1-1	TRBV5-1	.	TGCGCCAGCCGCGACAGGGGGCCCACTGAAGCTTTCTTT	CASRDRGPTEAFF
.	TRBJ2-1	TRBV6-5	.	TGTGCCAGCAGTTACCGATCCACTGCCTACAATGAGCAGTTCTTC	CASSYRSTAYNEQFF
.	TRBJ2-6	TRBV19	.	TGTGCCAGTAGAAACAGGGTCGGGGCCAACGTCCTGACTTTC	CASRNRVGANVLTF
.	TRBJ2-7	TRBV29-1	few	TGCAGCGTTGAAAGCGGAGATTCCTACGAGCAGTACTTC	CSVESGDSYEQYF
.	TRBJ1-1	TRBV5-4	few	TGTGCCAGCTCCCACAGGGTCCTGAACACTGAAGCTTTCTTT	CASSHRVLNTEAFF
.	TRBJ2-3	TRBV28	few	TGTGCCAGCAGTTCCCTCCGGCAGGGTCAGTCAGATACGCAGTATTTT	CASSSLRQGQSDTQYF
.	TRBJ2-2	TRBV7-3	.	TGTGCCAGCAGCTTAACGTTGACAGACCACCGATGGGAGCTGTTTTTT	CASSLTLTDHRWELFF
.	TRBJ2-3	TRBV29-1	few	TGCAGCGTTGAGTCTCCTAACAAGGATACGCAGTATTTT	CSVESPNKDTQYF
.	TRBJ2-1	TRBV7-9	few	TGTGCCAGCAGCCCCGGGAACGGGGCCAATGAGCAGTTCTTC	CASSPGNGANEQFF